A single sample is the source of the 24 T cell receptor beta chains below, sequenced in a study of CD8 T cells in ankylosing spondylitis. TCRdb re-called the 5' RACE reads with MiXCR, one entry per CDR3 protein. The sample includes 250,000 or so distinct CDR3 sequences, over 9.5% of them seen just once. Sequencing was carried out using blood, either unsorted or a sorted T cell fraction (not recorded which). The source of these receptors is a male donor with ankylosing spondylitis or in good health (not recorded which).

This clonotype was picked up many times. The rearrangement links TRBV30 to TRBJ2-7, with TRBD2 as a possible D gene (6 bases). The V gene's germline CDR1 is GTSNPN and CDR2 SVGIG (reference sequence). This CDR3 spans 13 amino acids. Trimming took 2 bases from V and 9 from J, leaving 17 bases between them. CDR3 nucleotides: TGTGCCTGGAGTTCTACTGGAGGGGTATGGCAGTACTTC. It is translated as CAWSSTGGVWQYF. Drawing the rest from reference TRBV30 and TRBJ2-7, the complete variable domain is SQTIHQWPATLVQPVGSPLSLECTVEGTSNPNLYWYRQAAGRGLQLLFYSVGIGQISSEVPQNLSASRPQDRQFILSSKKLLLSDSGFYLCAWSSTGGVWQYFGPGTRLTVT.

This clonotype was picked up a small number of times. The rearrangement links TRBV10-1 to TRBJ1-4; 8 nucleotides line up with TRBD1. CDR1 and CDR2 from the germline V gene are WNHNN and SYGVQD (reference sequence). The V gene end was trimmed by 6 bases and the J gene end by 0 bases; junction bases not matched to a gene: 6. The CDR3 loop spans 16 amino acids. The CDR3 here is CASRGQASATNEKLFF. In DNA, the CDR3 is TGCGCCAGCAGGGGACAGGCGTCTGCAACTAATGAAAAACTGTTTTTT.

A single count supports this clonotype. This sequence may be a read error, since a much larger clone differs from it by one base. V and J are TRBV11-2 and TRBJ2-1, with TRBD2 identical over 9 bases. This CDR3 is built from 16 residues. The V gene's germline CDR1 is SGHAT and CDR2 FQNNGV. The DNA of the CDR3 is TGTGCCAGCAGCTTCATAGCGGGAGCGGGGGGCAATGAGCAGTCCTTC. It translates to CASSFIAGAGGNEQSF.

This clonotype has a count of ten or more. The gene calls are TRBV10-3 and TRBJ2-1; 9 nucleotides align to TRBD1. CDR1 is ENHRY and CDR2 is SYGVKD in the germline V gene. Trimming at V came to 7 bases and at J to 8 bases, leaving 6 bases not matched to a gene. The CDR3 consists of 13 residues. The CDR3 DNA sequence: TGTGCCATCACCCGGGACAGGGTCGATGAGCAGTTCTTC. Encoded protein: CAITRDRVDEQFF.

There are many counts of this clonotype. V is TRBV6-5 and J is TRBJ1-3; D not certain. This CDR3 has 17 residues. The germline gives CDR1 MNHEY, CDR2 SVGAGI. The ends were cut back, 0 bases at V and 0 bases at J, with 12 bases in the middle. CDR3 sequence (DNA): TGTGCCAGCAGTTACTCGGGAAGGGCGAGCTCTGGAAACACCATATATTTT. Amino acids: CASSYSGRASSGNTIYF.

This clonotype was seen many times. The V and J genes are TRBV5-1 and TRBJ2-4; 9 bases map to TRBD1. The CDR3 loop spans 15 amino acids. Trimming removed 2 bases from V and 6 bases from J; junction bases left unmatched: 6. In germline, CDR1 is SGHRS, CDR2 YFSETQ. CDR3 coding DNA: TGCGCCAGCAGCTTTAACAGGGGGCGCGGAAACATTCAGTACTTC. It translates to CASSFNRGRGNIQYF.

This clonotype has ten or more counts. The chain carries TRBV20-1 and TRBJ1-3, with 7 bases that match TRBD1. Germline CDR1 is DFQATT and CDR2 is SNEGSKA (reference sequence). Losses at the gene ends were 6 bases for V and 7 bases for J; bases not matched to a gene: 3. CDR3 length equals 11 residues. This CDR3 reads CSAETGNTIYF. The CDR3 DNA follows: TGCAGTGCAGAGACAGGGAACACCATATATTTT.

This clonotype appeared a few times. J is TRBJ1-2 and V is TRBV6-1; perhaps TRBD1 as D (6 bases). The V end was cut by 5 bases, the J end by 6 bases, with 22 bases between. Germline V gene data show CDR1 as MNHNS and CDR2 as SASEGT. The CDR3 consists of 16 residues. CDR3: CASSTPWKEGENGYTF. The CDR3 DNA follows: TGTGCCAGCAGTACCCCATGGAAGGAGGGGGAGAATGGCTACACCTTC.

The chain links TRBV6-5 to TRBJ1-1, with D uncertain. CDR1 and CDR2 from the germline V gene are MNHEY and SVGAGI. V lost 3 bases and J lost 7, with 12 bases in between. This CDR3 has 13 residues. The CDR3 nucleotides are TGTGCCAGCAGTTATCGTCCGGGGATTGAAGCTTTCTTT. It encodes CASSYRPGIEAFF.

This chain's CDR3 is CASSLDFGTAKNIQYF. The CDR3 nucleotides are TGTGCCAGCAGCTTAGATTTTGGGACAGCCAAAAACATTCAGTACTTC. The rearrangement links TRBV7-9 to TRBJ2-4, with D possibly called TRBD1 or TRBD2 (5 bases each). Looked up from germline, CDR1 is SEHNR and CDR2 is FQNEAQ (reference sequence). This CDR3 contains 16 residues. V lost 1 base, J lost 0 bases, and 10 bases lay in between.

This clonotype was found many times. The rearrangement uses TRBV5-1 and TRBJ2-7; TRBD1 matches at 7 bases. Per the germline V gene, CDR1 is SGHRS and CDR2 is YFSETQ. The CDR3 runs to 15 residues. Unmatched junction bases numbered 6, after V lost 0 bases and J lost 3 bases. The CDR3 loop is CASSLDPGQSYEQYF. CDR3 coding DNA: TGCGCCAGCAGCTTGGACCCGGGACAGAGCTACGAGCAGTACTTC.

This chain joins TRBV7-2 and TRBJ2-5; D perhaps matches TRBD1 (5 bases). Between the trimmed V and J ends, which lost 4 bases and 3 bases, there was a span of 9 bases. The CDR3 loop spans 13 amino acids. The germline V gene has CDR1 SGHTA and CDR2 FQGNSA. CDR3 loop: CASSSPGKETQYF. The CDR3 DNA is TGTGCCAGCAGCTCGCCAGGGAAAGAGACCCAGTACTTC.

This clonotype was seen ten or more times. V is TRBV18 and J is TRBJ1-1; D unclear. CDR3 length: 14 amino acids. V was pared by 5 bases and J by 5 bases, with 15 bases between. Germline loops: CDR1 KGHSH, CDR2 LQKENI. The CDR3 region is CASSSTGSGTEAFF. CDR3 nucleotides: TGTGCCAGCTCATCGACGGGGAGTGGGACTGAAGCTTTCTTT.

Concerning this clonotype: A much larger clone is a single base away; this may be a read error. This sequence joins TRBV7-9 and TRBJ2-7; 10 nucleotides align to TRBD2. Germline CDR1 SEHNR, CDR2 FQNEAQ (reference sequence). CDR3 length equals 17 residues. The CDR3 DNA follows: TGTGCCAGCAGCACGATAACAGCTAGCGGGGGAAAATACGAGGAGTACTTC. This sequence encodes CASSTITASGGKYEEYF. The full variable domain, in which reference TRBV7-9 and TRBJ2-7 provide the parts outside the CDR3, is DTGVSQNPRHKITKRGQNVTFRCDPISEHNRLYWYRQTLGQGPEFLTYFQNEAQLEKSRLLSDRFSAERPKGSFSTLEIQRTEQGDSAMYLCASSTITASGGKYEEYFGPGTRLTVT.

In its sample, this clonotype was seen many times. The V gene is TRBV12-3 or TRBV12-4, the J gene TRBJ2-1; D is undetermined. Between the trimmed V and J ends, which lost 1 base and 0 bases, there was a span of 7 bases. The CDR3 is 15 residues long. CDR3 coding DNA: TGTGCCAGCAGTTTAGGGCGGAGCTCCTACAATGAGCAGTTCTTC. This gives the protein CASSLGRSSYNEQFF.

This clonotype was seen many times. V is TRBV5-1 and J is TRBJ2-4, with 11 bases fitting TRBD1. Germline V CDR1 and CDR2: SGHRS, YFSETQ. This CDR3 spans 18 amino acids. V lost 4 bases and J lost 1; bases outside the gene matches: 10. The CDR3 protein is CASSPQGQGVPAKNIQYF. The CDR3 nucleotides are TGCGCCAGCAGCCCGCAGGGACAGGGGGTCCCGGCCAAAAACATTCAGTACTTC.

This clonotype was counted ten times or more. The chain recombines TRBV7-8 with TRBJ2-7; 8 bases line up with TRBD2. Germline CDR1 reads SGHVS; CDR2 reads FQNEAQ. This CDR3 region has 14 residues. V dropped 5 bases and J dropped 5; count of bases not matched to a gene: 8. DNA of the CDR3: TGTGCCAGCAGCCAGGGACTAGAAGGAAACGAGCAGTACTTC. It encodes CASSQGLEGNEQYF.

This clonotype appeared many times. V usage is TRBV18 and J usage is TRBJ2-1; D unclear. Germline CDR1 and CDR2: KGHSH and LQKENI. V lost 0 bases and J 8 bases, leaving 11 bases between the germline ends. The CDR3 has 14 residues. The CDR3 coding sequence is TGTGCCAGCTCACCACCCCCAGCTCGGGATGAGCAGTTCTTC. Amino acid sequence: CASSPPPARDEQFF.

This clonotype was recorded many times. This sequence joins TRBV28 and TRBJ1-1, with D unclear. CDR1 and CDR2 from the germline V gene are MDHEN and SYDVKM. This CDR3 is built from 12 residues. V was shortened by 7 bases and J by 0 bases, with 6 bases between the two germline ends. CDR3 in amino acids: CASKGVNTEAFF. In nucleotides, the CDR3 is TGTGCCAGCAAAGGAGTGAACACTGAAGCTTTCTTT. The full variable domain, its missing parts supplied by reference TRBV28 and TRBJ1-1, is DVKVTQSSRYLVKRTGEKVFLECVQDMDHENMFWYRQDPGLGLRLIYFSYDVKMKEKGDIPEGYSVSREKKERFSLILESASTNQTSMYLCASKGVNTEAFFGQGTRLTVV.

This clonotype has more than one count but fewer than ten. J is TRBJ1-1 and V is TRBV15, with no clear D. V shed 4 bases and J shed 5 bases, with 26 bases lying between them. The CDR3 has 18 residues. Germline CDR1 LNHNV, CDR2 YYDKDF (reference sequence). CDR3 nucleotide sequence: TGTGCCACCAGCATAACCGAGGCGGGTCCCGGGGATAGAACTGAAGCTTTCTTT. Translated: CATSITEAGPGDRTEAFF.

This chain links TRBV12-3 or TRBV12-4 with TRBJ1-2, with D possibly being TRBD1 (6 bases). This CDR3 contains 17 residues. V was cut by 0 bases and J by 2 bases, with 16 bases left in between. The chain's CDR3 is CASSLARTEARNYGYTF. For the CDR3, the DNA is TGTGCCAGCAGTTTAGCGAGGACAGAAGCTAGAAACTATGGCTACACCTTC.

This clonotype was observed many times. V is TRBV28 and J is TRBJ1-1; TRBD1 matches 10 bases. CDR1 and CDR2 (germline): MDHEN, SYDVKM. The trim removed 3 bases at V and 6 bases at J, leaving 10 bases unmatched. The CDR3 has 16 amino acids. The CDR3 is CASSFPRGQGVPEAFF. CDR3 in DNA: TGTGCCAGCAGTTTCCCGAGAGGACAGGGGGTACCTGAAGCTTTCTTT.

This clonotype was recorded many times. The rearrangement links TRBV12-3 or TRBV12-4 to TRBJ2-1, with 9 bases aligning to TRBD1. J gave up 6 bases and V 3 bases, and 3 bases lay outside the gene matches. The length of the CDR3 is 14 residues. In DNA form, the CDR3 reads TGTGCCAGCAGTTTCGACAGGGGGATCAATGAGCAGTTCTTC. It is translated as CASSFDRGINEQFF.

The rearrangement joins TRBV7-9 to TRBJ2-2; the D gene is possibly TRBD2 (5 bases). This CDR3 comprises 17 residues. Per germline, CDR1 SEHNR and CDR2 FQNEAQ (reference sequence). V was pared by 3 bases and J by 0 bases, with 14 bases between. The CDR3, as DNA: TGTGCCAGCAGCTTGGTATCGGGAAGACCGAACACCGGGGAGCTGTTTTTT. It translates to CASSLVSGRPNTGELFF.